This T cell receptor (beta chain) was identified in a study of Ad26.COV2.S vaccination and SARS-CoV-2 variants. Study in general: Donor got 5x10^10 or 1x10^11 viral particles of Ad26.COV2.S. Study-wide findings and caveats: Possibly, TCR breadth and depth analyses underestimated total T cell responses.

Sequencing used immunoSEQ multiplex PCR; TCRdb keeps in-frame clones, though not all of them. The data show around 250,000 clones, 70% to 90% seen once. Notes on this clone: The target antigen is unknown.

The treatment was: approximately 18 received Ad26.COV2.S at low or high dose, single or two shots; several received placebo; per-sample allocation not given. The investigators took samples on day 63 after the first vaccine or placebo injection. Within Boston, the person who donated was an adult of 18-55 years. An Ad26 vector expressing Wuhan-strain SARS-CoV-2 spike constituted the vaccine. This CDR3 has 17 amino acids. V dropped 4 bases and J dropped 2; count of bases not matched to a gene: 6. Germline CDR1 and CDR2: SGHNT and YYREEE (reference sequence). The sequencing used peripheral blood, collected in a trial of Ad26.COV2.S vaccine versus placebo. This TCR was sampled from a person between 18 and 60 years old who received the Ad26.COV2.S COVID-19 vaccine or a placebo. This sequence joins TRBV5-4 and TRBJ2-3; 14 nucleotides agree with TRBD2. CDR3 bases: TGTGCCAGCAGCCCGGGACTAGCGGGGGCCATCACAGATACGCAGTATTTT. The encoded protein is CASSPGLAGAITDTQYF.